The 10 T cell receptor beta chains below all came from one sample that was sequenced in a study of brain T cells in children with intractable seizures (dated by TCRdb to about 2021). Receptor amplification or capture employed the immunoSEQ multiplex PCR assay. In TCRdb, the immuneACCESS table is reduced to in-frame sequences with V and J assigned. These tables do not hold every clone; where another copy was compared, an unresolved V gene accounts for under half, and the others remain unexplained. The sample contains about 350,000 clones, over 85% of them found a single time. Jointly, the top ten make up 5.7% of the sample. The intended sense of this specimen's time point label: blood from clinic visit 5 months post-surgery; TSC patient then seizure free. The sample consisted of peripheral blood, taken more than 4 months after surgery. The receptors were gathered from a boy younger than two with tuberous sclerosis and intractable seizures.

The J gene is TRBJ1-2, the V gene TRBV30; D unresolved. V was pared by 2 bases and J by 8 bases, with 18 bases between. This CDR3 comprises 14 residues. Germline-derived CDR1 and CDR2 are GTSNPN and SVGIG (reference sequence). The CDR3 spells CAWSIRRTGRGYTF. Here the CDR3 DNA reads TGTGCCTGGAGTATTCGGAGAACTGGAAGGGGCTACACCTTC.

This rearrangement joins TRBV11-1 to TRBJ2-3; no firm D call. Per germline, CDR1 SGHAT and CDR2 FQDESV (reference sequence). The CDR3 sequence is 16 residues long. The ends were cut back, 1 base at V and 2 bases at J, with 13 bases in the middle. CDR3 bases: TGTGCCAGCAGCTTAGGGGTCGGCCGGAACACAGATACGCAGTATTTT. Encoded protein: CASSLGVGRNTDTQYF.

This sequence joins TRBV14 and TRBJ2-4, with 14 bases fitting TRBD2. The CDR3 contains 17 residues. J lost 6 bases, V lost 1 base, and 5 bases had no gene match. Germline lookup yields CDR1 SGHDN and CDR2 FVKESK. CDR3 nucleotides: TGTGCCAGCAGCCAAGCGACTAGCGGGGGGGTACCAAACATTCAGTACTTC. Its protein product is CASSQATSGGVPNIQYF.

The chain uses TRBV9 and TRBJ2-7; perhaps D is TRBD1 or TRBD2 (5 bases each). Per the germline V gene, CDR1 is SGDLS and CDR2 is YYNGEE. CDR3 size: 13 residues. The V gene lost 4 bases and the J gene lost 3 bases, with 11 bases spanning the gap. This CDR3 is CASSRGQGYEQYF. For the CDR3, the DNA is TGTGCCAGCAGCCGAGGGCAGGGCTACGAGCAGTACTTC.

This chain joins TRBV6-5 and TRBJ2-1; D may be TRBD1 (5 bases). This CDR3 spans 16 amino acids. Trimming stripped 0 bases from V and 3 bases from J, with 12 bases between. Germline V lookup: CDR1 MNHEY, CDR2 SVGAGI. The CDR3 region is CASSYSVGRNYNEQFF. The CDR3 region has the DNA TGTGCCAGCAGTTACTCGGTGGGGCGAAACTACAATGAGCAGTTCTTC.

The V call is TRBV11-2, the J call TRBJ2-7, with TRBD1 as a possible D gene (6 bases). CDR1 and CDR2 from the germline V gene are SGHAT and FQNNGV. This CDR3 contains 15 residues. Trimming took 0 bases from V and 1 from J, leaving 10 bases between them. The chain's CDR3 is CASSLEGTSSYEQYF. The CDR3 DNA follows: TGTGCCAGCAGCTTAGAAGGGACATCGTCCTACGAGCAGTACTTC.

This clone showed up just once. The CDR3 nucleotides are TGCGCCAGCAGCCAAGGGGGAGGGACGCAGTATTTT. Protein sequence: CASSQGGGTQYF. This chain uses TRBV4-1 with TRBJ2-3; 7 bases match TRBD2. The J segment lost 9 bases and the V segment lost 1 base, leaving 1 base of the junction unmatched. Germline values: CDR1 MGHRA, CDR2 YSYEKL. The CDR3 runs to 12 residues.

The chain couples TRBV4-1 to TRBJ1-2, with 8 bases that match TRBD1. The CDR3 is 13 amino acids. Germline V gene data show CDR1 as MGHRA and CDR2 as YSYEKL. V gave up 4 bases and J gave up 8 bases; unmatched junction bases: 6. The chain's CDR3 is CASSPDRVGGYTF. The CDR3 nucleotides read TGCGCCAGCAGCCCGGACAGGGTGGGGGGCTACACCTTC.

This sequence joins TRBV6-5 and TRBJ2-7; TRBD1 or TRBD2 may be the D gene (5 bases each). The CDR3 spans 15 residues. Deletions cut 7 bases from V and 4 bases from J, with 20 bases between. Germline V gene data show CDR1 as MNHEY and CDR2 as SVGAGI. CDR3 bases: TGTGCCAGCACCCTTACCGGGGACCAAGCATACGAGCAGTACTTC. Protein sequence: CASTLTGDQAYEQYF.

The chain links TRBV7-9 to TRBJ2-7; D unclear. CDR1 SEHNR and CDR2 FQNEAQ come from the germline V gene (reference sequence). This CDR3 is built from 16 residues. V dropped 1 base and J dropped 1 base, with 14 bases sitting between them. In DNA, the CDR3 is TGTGCCAGCAGCTTAGTTTCGGGTACGATTTCCTACGAGCAGTACTTC. Encoded protein: CASSLVSGTISYEQYF.